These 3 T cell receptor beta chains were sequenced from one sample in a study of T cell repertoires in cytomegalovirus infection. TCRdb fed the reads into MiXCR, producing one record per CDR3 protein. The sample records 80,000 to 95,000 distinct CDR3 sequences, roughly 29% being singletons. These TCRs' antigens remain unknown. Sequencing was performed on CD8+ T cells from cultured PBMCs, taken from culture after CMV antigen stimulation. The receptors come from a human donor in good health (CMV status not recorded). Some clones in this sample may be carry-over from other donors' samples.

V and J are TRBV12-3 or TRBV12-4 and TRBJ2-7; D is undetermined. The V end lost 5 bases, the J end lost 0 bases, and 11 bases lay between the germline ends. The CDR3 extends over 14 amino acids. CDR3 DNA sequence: TGTGCCAGCAGTCCCTACCAAGTCTCCTACGAGCAGTACTTC. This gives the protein CASSPYQVSYEQYF.

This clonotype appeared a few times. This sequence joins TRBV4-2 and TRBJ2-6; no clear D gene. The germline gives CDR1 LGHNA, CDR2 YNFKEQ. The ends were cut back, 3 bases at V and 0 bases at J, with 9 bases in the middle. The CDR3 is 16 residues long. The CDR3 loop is CASSHLTASGANVLTF. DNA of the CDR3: TGTGCCAGCAGCCACCTAACAGCCTCTGGGGCCAACGTCCTGACTTTC.

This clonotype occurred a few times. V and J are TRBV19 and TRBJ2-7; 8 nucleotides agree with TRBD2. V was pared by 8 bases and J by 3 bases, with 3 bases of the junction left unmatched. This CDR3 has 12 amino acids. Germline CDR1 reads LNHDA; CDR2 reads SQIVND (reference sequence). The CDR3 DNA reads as TGTGCCAGTCGCGGGGGGCTCTACGAGCAGTACTTC. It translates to CASRGGLYEQYF.